What follows are 2 T cell receptor beta chains derived from one specimen sequenced in a study of tumor and adjacent non-tumor tissue in lung cancer (dated by TCRdb to 2016 to 2018). The library relied on multiplex PCR. The sequencer was an Illumina HiSeq 2500. TCRbeta libraries were constructed through three rounds of nested PCR with primers (Table S4) according to protocols adapted from ARM-PCR. TCRdb passed the public sequencing reads through fastp at Q25 and MiXCR, retaining productive beta sequences. Every entry covers one CDR3 protein and lists the most common genes and DNA from its rows. The sample records roughly 76,000 distinct CDR3 sequences, roughly 75% of which are singletons. Roughly 12% of the sample is taken by the ten largest. RNA was extracted from bulk unsorted tissue and checked for quality with a NanoDrop ND-1000 and an Agilent 2100. Sequenced input: lung tumor tissue. The receptors stem from a woman in her 70s with non-small cell lung cancer.

Notes on this clonotype: This may be a read error: a much more frequent sequence differs by one nucleotide. The chain links TRBV24-1 to TRBJ2-7; no definite D call. This CDR3 has 14 residues. Germline values: CDR1 KGHDR, CDR2 SFDVKD. Trimming shortened V by 12 bases and J by 1 base, and 18 bases separated the two germline ends. In DNA form, the CDR3 reads TGTGCCCATCAGGCCAAGTTCCATTCCTACGAGCAGTACTTC. Amino acid sequence: CAHQAKFHSYEQYF.

This chain joins TRBV5-1 and TRBJ2-1; 11 bases line up with TRBD2. The germline V gene has CDR1 SGHRS and CDR2 YFSETQ. The CDR3 spans 16 residues. Losses at the gene ends were 5 bases for V and 5 bases for J; bases not matched to a gene: 9. The CDR3 nucleotides read TGCGCCAGCAGGGGGTGGACTAGCGGGCCCGACAATGAGCAGTTCTTC. It specifies CASRGWTSGPDNEQFF.